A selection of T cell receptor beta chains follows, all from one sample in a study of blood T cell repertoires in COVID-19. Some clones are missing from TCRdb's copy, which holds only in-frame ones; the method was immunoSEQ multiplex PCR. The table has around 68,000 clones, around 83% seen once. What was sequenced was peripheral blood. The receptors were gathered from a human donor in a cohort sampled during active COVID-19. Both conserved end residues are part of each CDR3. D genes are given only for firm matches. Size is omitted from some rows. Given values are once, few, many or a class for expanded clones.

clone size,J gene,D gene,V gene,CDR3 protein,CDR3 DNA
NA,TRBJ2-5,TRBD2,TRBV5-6,CASSWDSGGLTETQYF,TGTGCCAGCAGCTGGGATAGCGGGGGGTTGACGGAGACCCAGTACTTC
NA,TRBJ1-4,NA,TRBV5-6,CASSLGTREEKLFF,TGTGCCAGCAGCTTGGGGACAAGAGAGGAAAAACTGTTTTTT
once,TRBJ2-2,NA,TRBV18,CASSPLSTGELFF,TGTGCCAGCTCACCACTGAGCACCGGGGAGCTGTTTTTT
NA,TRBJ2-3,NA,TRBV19,CASTLRGSSTDTQYF,TGTGCCAGTACCCTTAGGGGGAGTAGCACAGATACGCAGTATTTT
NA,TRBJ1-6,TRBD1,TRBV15,CATSRERQGAVSPLHF,TGTGCCACCAGCAGAGAAAGACAGGGGGCTGTGTCACCCCTCCACTTT
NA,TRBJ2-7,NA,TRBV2,CASRADRSTLYEQYF,TGTGCCAGCAGGGCCGACAGGAGCACGCTCTACGAGCAGTACTTC
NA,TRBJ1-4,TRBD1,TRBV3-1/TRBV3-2,CASSHGTGGGDEKLFF,TGTGCCAGCAGCCACGGGACAGGGGGAGGTGATGAAAAACTGTTTTTT
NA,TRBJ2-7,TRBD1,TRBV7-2,CASSLATGAGEQYF,TGTGCCAGCAGCTTAGCTACAGGGGCAGGCGAGCAGTACTTC
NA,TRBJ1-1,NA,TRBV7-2,CASSGKTGNTEAFF,TGTGCCAGCAGCGGAAAGACAGGGAACACTGAAGCTTTCTTT
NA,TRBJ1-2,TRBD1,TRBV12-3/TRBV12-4,CASRDRGGYTF,TGTGCCAGCAGGGACAGGGGTGGCTACACCTTC
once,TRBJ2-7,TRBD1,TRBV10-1,CASRTPPWDSFYEQYF,TGCGCCAGCAGGACCCCGCCGTGGGACAGTTTTTACGAGCAGTACTTC
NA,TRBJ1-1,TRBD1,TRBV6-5,CASSYSQGADTEAFF,TGTGCCAGCAGTTACTCACAGGGGGCTGACACTGAAGCTTTCTTT
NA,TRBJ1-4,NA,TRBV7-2,CASSWTPGATNEKLFF,TGTGCCAGCAGCTGGACCCCAGGGGCAACTAATGAAAAACTGTTTTTT
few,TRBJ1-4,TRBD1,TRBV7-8,CASSPRDRTNEKLFF,TGTGCCAGCAGCCCGAGGGACAGAACCAATGAAAAACTGTTTTTT
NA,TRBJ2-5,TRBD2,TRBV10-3,CAISRRGDQETQYF,TGTGCCATCAGTAGGCGGGGGGATCAAGAGACCCAGTACTTC
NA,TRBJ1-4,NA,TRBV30,CAWSQSLLGKLFF,TGTGCCTGGTCACAGAGTCTTTTGGGAAAACTGTTTTTT
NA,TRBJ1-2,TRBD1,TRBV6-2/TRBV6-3,CASSPHRTGNYGYTF,TGTGCCAGCAGTCCCCACCGGACAGGGAACTATGGCTACACCTTC
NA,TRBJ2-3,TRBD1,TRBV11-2,CASRNWAGGDRDTQYF,TGTGCCAGCAGGAATTGGGCAGGAGGGGACAGGGATACGCAGTATTTT